This TCR beta chain was obtained from a study of shared clonotypes between healthy human individuals. Study at large: The study used three CD4 naive, three CD4 memory, two CD8 naive and one CD8 memory plate per donor.

This CDR3 has 15 residues. Trimming cost V 0 bases and J 5 bases, with 13 bases left between them. The V gene's germline CDR1 is MNHEY and CDR2 SMNVEV (reference sequence). Sorted-subset replicate PCRs used around 220 ng DNA, 25,000 to 30,000 T cell genomes. Only in-frame clones appear in the TCRdb table, and some are missing; sequencing was by immunoSEQ multiplex PCR. The table lists some 1,900,000 clones, about 95% of them singletons, with 1.2% in the top ten. Selected positively for CCR7 and CD45RO-negative, naive CD8 cells excluded terminally differentiated effector memory CD45RA+ cells. The rearrangement links TRBV27 to TRBJ2-5; D remains ambiguous. This receptor was obtained from a young man in good health. The source material was naive CD8+ T cells sorted from blood. The CDR3 sequence is CASSLSSNLGETQYF. The CDR3 DNA follows: TGTGCCAGCAGTTTATCATCTAACCTGGGTGAGACCCAGTACTTC.